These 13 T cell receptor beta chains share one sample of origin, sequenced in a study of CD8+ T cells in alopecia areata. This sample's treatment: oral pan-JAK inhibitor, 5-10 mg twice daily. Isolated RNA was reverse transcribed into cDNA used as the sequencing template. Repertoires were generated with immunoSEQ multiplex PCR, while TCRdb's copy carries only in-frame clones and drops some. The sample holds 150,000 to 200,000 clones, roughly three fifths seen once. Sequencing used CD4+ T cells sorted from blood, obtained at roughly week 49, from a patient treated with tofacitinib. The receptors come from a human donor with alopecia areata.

Written as DNA, the CDR3 is TGCAGCGTTGTGTACCGGGATACGGAGACCCAGTACTTC. The encoded protein is CSVVYRDTETQYF. The rearrangement links TRBV29-1 to TRBJ2-5, with TRBD2 as a possible D gene (5 bases). This CDR3 has 13 amino acids. Germline CDR1 is SQVTM and CDR2 is ANQGSEA. V shed 4 bases and J shed 5 bases, with 14 bases lying between them.

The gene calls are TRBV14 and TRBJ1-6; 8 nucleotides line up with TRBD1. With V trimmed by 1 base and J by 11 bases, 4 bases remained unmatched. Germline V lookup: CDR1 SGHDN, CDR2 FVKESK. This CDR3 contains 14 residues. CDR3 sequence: CASSQVDRVAPLHF. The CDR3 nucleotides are TGTGCCAGCAGCCAAGTGGACAGGGTAGCACCCCTCCACTTT.

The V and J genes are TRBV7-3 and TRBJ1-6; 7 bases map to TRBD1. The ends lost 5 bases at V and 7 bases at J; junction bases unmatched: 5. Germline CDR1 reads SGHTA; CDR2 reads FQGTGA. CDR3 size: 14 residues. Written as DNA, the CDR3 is TGTGCCAGCAGCGCCCAGGGGGGGAATTCACCCCTCCACTTT. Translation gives CASSAQGGNSPLHF. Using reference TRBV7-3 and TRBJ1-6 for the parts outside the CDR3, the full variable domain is GAGVSQTPSNKVTEKGKYVELRCDPISGHTALYWYRQSLGQGPEFLIYFQGTGAADDSGLPNDRFFAVRPEGSVSTLKIQRTERGDSAVYLCASSAQGGNSPLHFGNGTRLTVT.

The CDR3 loop is CASSQASGTGRIYEQYF. The CDR3 DNA sequence: TGTGCCAGCAGCCAAGCATCGGGGACAGGGAGAATCTACGAGCAGTACTTC. V and J are TRBV7-2 and TRBJ2-7; 9 positions agree with TRBD1. The V and J ends lost 5 bases and 3 bases, in that order; junction bases with no gene match: 14. This CDR3 has 17 residues. In germline, CDR1 is SGHTA, CDR2 FQGNSA.

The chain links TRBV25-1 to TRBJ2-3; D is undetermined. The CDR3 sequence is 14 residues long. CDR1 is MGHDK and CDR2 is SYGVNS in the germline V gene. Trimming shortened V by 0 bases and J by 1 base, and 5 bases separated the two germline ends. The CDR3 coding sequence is TGTGCCAGCAGTGAATATCACCGCACAGATACGCAGTATTTT. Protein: CASSEYHRTDTQYF.

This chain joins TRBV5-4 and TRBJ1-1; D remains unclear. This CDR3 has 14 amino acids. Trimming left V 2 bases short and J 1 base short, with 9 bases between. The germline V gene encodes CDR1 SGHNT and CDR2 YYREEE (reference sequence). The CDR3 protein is CASSFQATNTEAFF. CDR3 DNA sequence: TGTGCCAGCAGCTTCCAGGCGACGAACACTGAAGCTTTCTTT. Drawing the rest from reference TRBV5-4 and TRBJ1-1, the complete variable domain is ETGVTQSPTHLIKTRGQQVTLRCSSQSGHNTVSWYQQALGQGPQFIFQYYREEENGRGNFPPRFSGLQFPNYSSELNVNALELDDSALYLCASSFQATNTEAFFGQGTRLTVV.

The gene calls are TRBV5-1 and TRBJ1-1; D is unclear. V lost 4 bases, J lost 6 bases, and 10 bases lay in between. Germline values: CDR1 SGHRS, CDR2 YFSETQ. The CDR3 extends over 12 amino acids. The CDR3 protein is CASSTGMAEAFF. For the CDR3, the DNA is TGCGCCAGCAGCACTGGGATGGCTGAAGCTTTCTTT. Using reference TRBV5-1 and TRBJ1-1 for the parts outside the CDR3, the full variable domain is KAGVTQTPRYLIKTRGQQVTLSCSPISGHRSVSWYQQTPGQGLQFLFEYFSETQRNKGNFPGRFSGRQFSNSRSEMNVSTLELGDSALYLCASSTGMAEAFFGQGTRLTVV.

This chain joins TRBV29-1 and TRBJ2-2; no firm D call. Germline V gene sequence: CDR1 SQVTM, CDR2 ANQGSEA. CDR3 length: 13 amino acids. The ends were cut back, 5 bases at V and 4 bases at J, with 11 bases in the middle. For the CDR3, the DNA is TGCAGCGTTATCAGTTCAGGCACCGGGGAGCTGTTTTTT. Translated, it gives CSVISSGTGELFF.

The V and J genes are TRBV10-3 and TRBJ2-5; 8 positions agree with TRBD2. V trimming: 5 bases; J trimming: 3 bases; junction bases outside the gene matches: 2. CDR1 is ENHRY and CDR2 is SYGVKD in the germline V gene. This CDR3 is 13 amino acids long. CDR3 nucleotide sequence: TGTGCCATCAGTAAGGGACTAGAAGAGACCCAGTACTTC. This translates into CAISKGLEETQYF.

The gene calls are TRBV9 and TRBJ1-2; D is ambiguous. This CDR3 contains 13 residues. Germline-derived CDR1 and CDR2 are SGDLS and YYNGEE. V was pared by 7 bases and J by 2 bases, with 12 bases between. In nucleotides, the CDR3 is TGTGCCAGCTCGTCCGGGCCCAACTATGGCTACACCTTC. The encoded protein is CASSSGPNYGYTF.

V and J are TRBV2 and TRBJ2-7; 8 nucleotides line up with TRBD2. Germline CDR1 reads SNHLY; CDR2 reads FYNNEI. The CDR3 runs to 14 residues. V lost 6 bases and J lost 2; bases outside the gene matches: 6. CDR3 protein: CASRNQGLAYEQYF. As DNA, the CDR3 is TGTGCCAGCAGGAACCAGGGACTAGCCTACGAGCAGTACTTC.

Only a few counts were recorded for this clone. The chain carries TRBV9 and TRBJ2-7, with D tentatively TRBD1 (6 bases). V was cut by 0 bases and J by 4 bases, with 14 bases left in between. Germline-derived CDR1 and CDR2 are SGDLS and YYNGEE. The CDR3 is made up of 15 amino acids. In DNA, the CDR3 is TGTGCCAGCAGCGTAGAGGTTGGGGGCGGGTACGAGCAGTACTTC. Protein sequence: CASSVEVGGGYEQYF.

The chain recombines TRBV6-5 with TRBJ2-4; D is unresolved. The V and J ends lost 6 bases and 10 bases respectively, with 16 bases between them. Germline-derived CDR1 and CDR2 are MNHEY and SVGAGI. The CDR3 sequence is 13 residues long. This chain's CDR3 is CASSYAGLGIQYF. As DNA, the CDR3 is TGTGCCAGCAGCTATGCAGGATTGGGGATTCAGTACTTC.